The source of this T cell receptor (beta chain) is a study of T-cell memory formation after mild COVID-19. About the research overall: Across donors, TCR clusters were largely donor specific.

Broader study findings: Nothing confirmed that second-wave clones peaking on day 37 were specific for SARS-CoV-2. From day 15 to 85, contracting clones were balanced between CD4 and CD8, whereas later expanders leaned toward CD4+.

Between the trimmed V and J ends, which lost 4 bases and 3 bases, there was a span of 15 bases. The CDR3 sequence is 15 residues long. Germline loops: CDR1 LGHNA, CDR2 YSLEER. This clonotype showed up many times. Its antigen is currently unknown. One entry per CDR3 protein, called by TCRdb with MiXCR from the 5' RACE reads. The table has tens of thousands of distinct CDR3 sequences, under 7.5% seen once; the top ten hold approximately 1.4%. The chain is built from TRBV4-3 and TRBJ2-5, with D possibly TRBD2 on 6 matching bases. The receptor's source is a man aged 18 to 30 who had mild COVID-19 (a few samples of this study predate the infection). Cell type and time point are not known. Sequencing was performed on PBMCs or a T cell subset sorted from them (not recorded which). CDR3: CASSPRRERKETQYF. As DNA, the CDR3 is TGCGCCAGCAGCCCCCGGAGGGAACGTAAAGAGACCCAGTACTTC.